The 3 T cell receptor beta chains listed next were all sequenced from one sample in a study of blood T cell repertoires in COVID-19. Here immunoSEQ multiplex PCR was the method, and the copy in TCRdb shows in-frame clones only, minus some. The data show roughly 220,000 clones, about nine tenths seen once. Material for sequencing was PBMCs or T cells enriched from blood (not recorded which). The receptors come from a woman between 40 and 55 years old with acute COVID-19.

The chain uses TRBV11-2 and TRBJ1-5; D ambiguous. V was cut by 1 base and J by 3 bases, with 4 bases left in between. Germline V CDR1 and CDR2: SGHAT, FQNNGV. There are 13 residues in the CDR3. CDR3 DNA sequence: TGTGCCAGCAGCTTAGTCGTCAATCAGCCCCAGCATTTT. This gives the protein CASSLVVNQPQHF.

The CDR3, as DNA: TGCAGTGCTAGTCCAGGGGCCCACTCCTACGAGCAGTACTTC. Protein: CSASPGAHSYEQYF. This chain joins TRBV20-1 and TRBJ2-7; possible D gene TRBD1, 6 bases. CDR3 size: 14 residues. V was trimmed by 3 bases and J by 0 bases, leaving 12 bases between them. In germline, CDR1 is DFQATT, CDR2 SNEGSKA (reference sequence).

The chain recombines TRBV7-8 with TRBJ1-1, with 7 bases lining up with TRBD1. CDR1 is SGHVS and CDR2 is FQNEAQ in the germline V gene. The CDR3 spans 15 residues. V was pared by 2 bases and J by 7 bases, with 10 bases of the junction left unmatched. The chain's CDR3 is CASSLIRGQGNEAFF. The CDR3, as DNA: TGTGCCAGCAGCTTAATAAGGGGGCAGGGGAATGAAGCTTTCTTT.